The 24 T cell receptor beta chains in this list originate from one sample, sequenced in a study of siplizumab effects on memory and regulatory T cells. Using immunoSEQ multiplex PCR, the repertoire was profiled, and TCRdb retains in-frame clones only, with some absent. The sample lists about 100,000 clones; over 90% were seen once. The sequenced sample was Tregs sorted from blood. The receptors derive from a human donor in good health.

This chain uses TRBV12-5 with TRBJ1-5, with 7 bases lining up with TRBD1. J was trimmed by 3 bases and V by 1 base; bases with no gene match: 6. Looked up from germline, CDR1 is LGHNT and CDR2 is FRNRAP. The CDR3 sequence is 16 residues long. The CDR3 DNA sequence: TGTGCTAGTGGTTTGGGGATTGGACAGGTCAATCAGCCCCAGCATTTT. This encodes CASGLGIGQVNQPQHF.

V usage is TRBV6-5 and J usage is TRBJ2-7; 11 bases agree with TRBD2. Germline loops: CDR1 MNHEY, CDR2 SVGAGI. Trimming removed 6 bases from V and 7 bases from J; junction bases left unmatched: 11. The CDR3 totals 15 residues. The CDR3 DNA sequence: TGTGCCAGCAGCCCCAGTAGCGGGAGGGCTTGGGAGCAGTACTTC. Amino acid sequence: CASSPSSGRAWEQYF.

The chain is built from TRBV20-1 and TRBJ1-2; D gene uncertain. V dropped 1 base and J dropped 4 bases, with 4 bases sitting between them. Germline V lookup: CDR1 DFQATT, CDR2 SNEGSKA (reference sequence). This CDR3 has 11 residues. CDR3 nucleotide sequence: TGCAGTGCTAGAGTAGGCTATGGCTACACCTTC. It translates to CSARVGYGYTF.

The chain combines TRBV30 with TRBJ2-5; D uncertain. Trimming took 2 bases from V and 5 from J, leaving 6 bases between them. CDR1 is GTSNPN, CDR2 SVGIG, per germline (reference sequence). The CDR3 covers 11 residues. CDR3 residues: CAWSPSETQYF. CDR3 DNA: TGTGCCTGGAGTCCGTCCGAGACCCAGTACTTC.

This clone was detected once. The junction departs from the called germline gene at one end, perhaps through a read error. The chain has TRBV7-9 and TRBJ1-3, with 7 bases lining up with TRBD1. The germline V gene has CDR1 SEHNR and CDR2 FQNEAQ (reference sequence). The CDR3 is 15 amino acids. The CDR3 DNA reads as TGTGCCAGCAGCTTAGCAGGGGGCACCGGAAATACCATATATTTT. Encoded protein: CASSLAGGTGNTIYF.

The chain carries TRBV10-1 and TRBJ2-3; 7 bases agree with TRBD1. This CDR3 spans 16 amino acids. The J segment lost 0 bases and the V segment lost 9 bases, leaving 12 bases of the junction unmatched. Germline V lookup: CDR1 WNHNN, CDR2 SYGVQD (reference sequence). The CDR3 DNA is TGCGCCAGGACCCGGAAAGGGACAGCTAGCACAGATACGCAGTATTTT. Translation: CARTRKGTASTDTQYF.

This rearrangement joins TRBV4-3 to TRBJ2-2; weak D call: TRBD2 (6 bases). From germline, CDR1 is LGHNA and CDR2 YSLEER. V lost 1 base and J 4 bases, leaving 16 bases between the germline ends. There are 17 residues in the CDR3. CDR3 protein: CASSQALVTGLTGELFF. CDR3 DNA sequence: TGCGCCAGCAGCCAAGCTTTAGTGACGGGACTCACCGGGGAGCTGTTTTTT.

The chain's CDR3 is CASRRTVMNTEAFF. Written as DNA, the CDR3 is TGCGCCAGCAGGAGGACAGTTATGAACACTGAAGCTTTCTTT. The chain carries TRBV10-2 and TRBJ1-1, with D tentatively TRBD1 (6 bases). The V gene's germline CDR1 is WSHSY and CDR2 SAAADI. The CDR3 totals 14 residues. The V gene lost 6 bases and the J gene lost 0 bases, with 11 bases spanning the gap.

In nucleotides, the CDR3 is TGTGCCAGCAGCCGTTGGACAGGGGTTGGAAACACCATATATTTT. It translates to CASSRWTGVGNTIYF. The chain is built from TRBV9 and TRBJ1-3, with 9 bases that match TRBD1. The CDR3 is made up of 15 amino acids. The V gene end was trimmed by 4 bases and the J gene end by 3 bases; junction bases not matched to a gene: 5. Germline loops: CDR1 SGDLS, CDR2 YYNGEE.

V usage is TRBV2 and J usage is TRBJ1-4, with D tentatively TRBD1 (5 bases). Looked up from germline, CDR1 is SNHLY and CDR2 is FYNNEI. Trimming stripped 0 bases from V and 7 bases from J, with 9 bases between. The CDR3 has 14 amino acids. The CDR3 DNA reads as TGTGCCAGCAGTGAAGCAGGGGAGGGTGAAAAACTGTTTTTT. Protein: CASSEAGEGEKLFF.

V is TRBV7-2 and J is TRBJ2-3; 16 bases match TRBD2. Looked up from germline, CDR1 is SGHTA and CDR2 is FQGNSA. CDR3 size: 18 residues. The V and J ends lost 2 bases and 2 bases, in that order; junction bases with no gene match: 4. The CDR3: CASSLSGLAGGFTDTQYF. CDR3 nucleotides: TGTGCCAGCAGCTTATCGGGACTAGCGGGAGGGTTCACAGATACGCAGTATTTT.

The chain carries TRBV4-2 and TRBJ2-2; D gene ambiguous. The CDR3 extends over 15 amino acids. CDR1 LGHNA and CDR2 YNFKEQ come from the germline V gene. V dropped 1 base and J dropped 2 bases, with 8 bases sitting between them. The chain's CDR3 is CASSQVDRNTGELFF. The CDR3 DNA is TGTGCCAGCAGCCAAGTCGACCGAAACACCGGGGAGCTGTTTTTT.

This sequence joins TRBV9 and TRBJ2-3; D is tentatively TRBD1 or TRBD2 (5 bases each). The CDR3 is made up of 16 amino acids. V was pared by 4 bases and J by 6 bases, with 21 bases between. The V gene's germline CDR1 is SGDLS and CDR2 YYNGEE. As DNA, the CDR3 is TGTGCCAGCAGCTCCTCCGGGACCCGGGCCTTCGATACGCAGTATTTT. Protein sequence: CASSSSGTRAFDTQYF.

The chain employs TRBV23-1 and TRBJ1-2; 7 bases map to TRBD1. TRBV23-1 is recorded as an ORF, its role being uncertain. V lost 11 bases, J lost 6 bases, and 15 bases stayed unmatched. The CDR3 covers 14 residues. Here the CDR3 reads CARSEGDRRHGYTF. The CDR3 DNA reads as TGCGCCCGAAGCGAAGGGGACAGACGGCATGGCTACACCTTC.

For the CDR3, the DNA is TGTGCCAGCAGCCCATTTCACCCGGTGGATACCGGGGAGCTGTTTTTT. This translates into CASSPFHPVDTGELFF. This rearrangement joins TRBV7-9 to TRBJ2-2, with no clear D. The CDR3 totals 16 residues. Germline CDR1 SEHNR, CDR2 FQNEAQ (reference sequence). V lost 5 bases, J lost 5 bases, and 18 bases lay in between. The complete variable domain, with remaining parts taken from reference TRBV7-9 and TRBJ2-2, reads DTGVSQNPRHKITKRGQNVTFRCDPISEHNRLYWYRQTLGQGPEFLTYFQNEAQLEKSRLLSDRFSAERPKGSFSTLEIQRTEQGDSAMYLCASSPFHPVDTGELFFGEGSRLTVL.

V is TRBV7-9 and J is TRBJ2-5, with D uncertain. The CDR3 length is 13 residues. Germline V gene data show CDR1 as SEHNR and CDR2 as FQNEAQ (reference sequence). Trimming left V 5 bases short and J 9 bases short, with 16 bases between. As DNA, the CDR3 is TGTGCCAGCAGCCAGCCCGCGCGCGCGGCCCAGTACTTC. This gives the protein CASSQPARAAQYF.

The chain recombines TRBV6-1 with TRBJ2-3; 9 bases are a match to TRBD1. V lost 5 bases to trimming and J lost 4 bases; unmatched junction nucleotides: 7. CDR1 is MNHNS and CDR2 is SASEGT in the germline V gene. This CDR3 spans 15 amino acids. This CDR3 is CASSPLTGGADTQYF. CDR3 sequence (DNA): TGTGCCAGCAGTCCGCTCACAGGGGGCGCAGATACGCAGTATTTT.

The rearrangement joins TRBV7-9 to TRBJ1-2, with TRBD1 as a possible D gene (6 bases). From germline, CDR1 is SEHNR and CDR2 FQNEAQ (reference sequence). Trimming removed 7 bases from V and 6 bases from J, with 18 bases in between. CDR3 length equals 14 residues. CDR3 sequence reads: CASTRPAGENGYTF. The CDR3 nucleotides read TGTGCCAGCACCCGTCCGGCAGGGGAGAATGGCTACACCTTC.

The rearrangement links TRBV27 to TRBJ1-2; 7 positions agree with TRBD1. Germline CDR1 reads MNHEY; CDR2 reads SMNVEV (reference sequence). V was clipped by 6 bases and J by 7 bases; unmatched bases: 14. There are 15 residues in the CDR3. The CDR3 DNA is TGTGCCAGCAGGAAAACCCGACAGGGTATCTTTGGCTACACCTTC. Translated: CASRKTRQGIFGYTF.

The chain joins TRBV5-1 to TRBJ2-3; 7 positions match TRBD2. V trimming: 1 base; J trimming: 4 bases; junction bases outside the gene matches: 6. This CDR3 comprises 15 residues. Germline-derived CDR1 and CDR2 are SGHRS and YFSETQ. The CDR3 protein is CASSLMRGWADTQYF. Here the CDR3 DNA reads TGCGCCAGCAGCTTGATGCGGGGGTGGGCAGATACGCAGTATTTT.

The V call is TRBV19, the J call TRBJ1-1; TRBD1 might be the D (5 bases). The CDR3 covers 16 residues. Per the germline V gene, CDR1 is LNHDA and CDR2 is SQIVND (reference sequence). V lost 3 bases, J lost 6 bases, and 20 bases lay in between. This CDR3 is CASSMIGRGGSAEAFF. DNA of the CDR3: TGTGCCAGTAGTATGATCGGTAGGGGAGGTAGCGCTGAAGCTTTCTTT. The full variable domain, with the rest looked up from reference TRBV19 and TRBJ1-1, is DGGITQSPKYLFRKEGQNVTLSCEQNLNHDAMYWYRQDPGQGLRLIYYSQIVNDFQKGDIAEGYSVSREKKESFPLTVTSAQKNPTAFYLCASSMIGRGGSAEAFFGQGTRLTVV.

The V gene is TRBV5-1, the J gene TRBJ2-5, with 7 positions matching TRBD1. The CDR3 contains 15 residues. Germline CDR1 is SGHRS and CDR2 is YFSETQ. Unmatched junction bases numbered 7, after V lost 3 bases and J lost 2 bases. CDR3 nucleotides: TGCGCCAGCAGCTCCCAGACAGGGAATCAAGAGACCCAGTACTTC. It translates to CASSSQTGNQETQYF. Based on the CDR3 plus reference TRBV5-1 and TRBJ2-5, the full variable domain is KAGVTQTPRYLIKTRGQQVTLSCSPISGHRSVSWYQQTPGQGLQFLFEYFSETQRNKGNFPGRFSGRQFSNSRSEMNVSTLELGDSALYLCASSSQTGNQETQYFGPGTRLLVL.

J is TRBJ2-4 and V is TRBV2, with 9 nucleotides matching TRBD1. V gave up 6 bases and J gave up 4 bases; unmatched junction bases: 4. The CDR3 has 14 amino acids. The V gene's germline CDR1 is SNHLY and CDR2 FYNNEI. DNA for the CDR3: TGTGCCAGCAGAAGACAGGGGGAGAAAAACATTCAGTACTTC. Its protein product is CASRRQGEKNIQYF.

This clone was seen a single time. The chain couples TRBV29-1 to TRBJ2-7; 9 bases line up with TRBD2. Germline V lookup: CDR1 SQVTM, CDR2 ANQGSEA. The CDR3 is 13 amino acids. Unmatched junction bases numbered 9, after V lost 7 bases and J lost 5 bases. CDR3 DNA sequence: TGCAGCGGAACTAGCGGGTGGGGCAACGAGCAGTACTTC. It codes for CSGTSGWGNEQYF.